The next 22 T cell receptor beta chains were all read from a single sample in a study of cytomegalovirus exposure and HLA in healthy donors. PCR was performed using 60 Vbeta and 13 Jbeta primers. TCRdb keeps only in-frame clones here, not all; method: immunoSEQ multiplex PCR. The sample has 100,000 to 150,000 clones, 60% to 80% seen once. The sample taken for sequencing was PBMCs. The origin of the receptors is an older woman in good health and CMV-seropositive.

This clone is classed as medium-sized. The chain is built from TRBV6-1 and TRBJ1-6; D is uncertain. Trimming left V 1 base short and J 13 bases short, with 14 bases between. Per the germline V gene, CDR1 is MNHNS and CDR2 is SASEGT. The CDR3 loop spans 14 amino acids. The DNA for the CDR3 is TGTGCCAGCAGTGAAGTCCCCAGCCGAGGTCCCCTCCACTTT. Translation: CASSEVPSRGPLHF.

The V call is TRBV4-1, the J call TRBJ2-3; perhaps TRBD1 as D (6 bases). This CDR3 spans 16 amino acids. Germline V CDR1 and CDR2: MGHRA, YSYEKL. Trimming removed 0 bases at V and 2 bases at J, with 12 bases between. The CDR3 DNA follows: TGCGCCAGCAGCCAAGAAGGCAGGGGCCTCACAGATACGCAGTATTTT. Its translation: CASSQEGRGLTDTQYF.

The V gene is TRBV9, the J gene TRBJ1-1; no definite D call. Germline-derived CDR1 and CDR2 are SGDLS and YYNGEE. V lost 5 bases to trimming and J lost 0 bases, with 8 bases between them. This CDR3 region has 13 residues. For the CDR3, the DNA is TGTGCCAGCAGTCAGGCCGTGAACACTGAAGCTTTCTTT. It translates to CASSQAVNTEAFF.

This chain uses TRBV9 with TRBJ1-4, with D hard to call. This CDR3 has 18 residues. V lost 0 bases and J lost 1, with 16 bases in between. The germline CDR1 and CDR2 sequences are SGDLS and YYNGEE. Here the CDR3 reads CASSVGPVHYGTNEKLFF. As DNA, the CDR3 is TGTGCCAGCAGCGTAGGCCCCGTACACTATGGAACTAATGAAAAACTGTTTTTT.

This clone was seen once. This chain links TRBV19 with TRBJ1-6; 7 bases are shared with TRBD1. This CDR3 spans 13 amino acids. Per germline, CDR1 LNHDA and CDR2 SQIVND (reference sequence). V lost 8 bases to trimming and J lost 8 bases; unmatched junction nucleotides: 6. CDR3 in DNA: TGTGCCAGTCACGACAGGGCGGATTCACCCCTCCACTTT. This sequence encodes CASHDRADSPLHF.

This clone has just a few counts. V is TRBV15 and J is TRBJ2-7; D is possibly TRBD2 (5 bases). Trimming removed 0 bases from V and 0 bases from J, with 21 bases in between. This CDR3 is built from 19 residues. Looked up from germline, CDR1 is LNHNV and CDR2 is YYDKDF (reference sequence). The CDR3 DNA reads as TGTGCCACCAGCAGAGATCGGCAGGCGTTATTGGGGAGCTCCTACGAGCAGTACTTC. Its protein product is CATSRDRQALLGSSYEQYF.

The chain has TRBV10-3 and TRBJ1-1, with D tentatively TRBD1 (5 bases). Trimming removed 7 bases at V and 3 bases at J, with 6 bases between. CDR3 length: 11 amino acids. Germline lookup yields CDR1 ENHRY and CDR2 SYGVKD. The CDR3 here is CAIMGHTEAFF. The CDR3 DNA reads TGTGCCATCATGGGGCACACTGAAGCTTTCTTT.

This chain uses TRBV7-9 with TRBJ1-1; 10 nucleotides agree with TRBD1. Losses at the gene ends were 4 bases for V and 3 bases for J; bases not matched to a gene: 5. Germline V CDR1 and CDR2: SEHNR, FQNEAQ (reference sequence). This CDR3 spans 15 amino acids. The CDR3, as DNA: TGTGCCAGCAGCTACCCCGACAGGGGGCACACTGAAGCTTTCTTT. Translated, it gives CASSYPDRGHTEAFF.

This chain connects TRBV6-1 to TRBJ1-4; 7 bases agree with TRBD1. Trimming cost V 3 bases and J 4 bases; bases outside gene matches: 2. Germline V gene sequence: CDR1 MNHNS, CDR2 SASEGT. The CDR3 contains 14 residues. The CDR3 sequence is CASSDDRDNEKLFF. In DNA, the CDR3 is TGTGCCAGCAGTGATGACAGGGATAATGAAAAACTGTTTTTT.

The chain employs TRBV2 and TRBJ1-1, with 8 bases aligning to TRBD1. Germline trimming cut 6 bases from V and 7 bases from J; bases unmatched to any gene: 4. Germline-derived CDR1 and CDR2 are SNHLY and FYNNEI. The CDR3 totals 12 residues. The CDR3 region has the DNA TGTGCCAGCAGCCCCGGGACAGGTGAAGCTTTCTTT. It is translated as CASSPGTGEAFF.

The rearrangement links TRBV4-1 to TRBJ1-2, with TRBD1 as a possible D gene (6 bases). Trimming cost V 0 bases and J 5 bases, with 22 bases left between them. Germline lookup yields CDR1 MGHRA and CDR2 YSYEKL. The CDR3 has 18 residues. CDR3 DNA sequence: TGCGCCAGCAGCCAAGATCGGGCCCAGGGGCGCCCCTCATATGGCTACACCTTC. It specifies CASSQDRAQGRPSYGYTF.

The CDR3 DNA follows: TGTGCCAGCAGCGTAGAAACGGGAGGAGGCGGCTACACCTTC. Translated, it gives CASSVETGGGGYTF. The V call is TRBV9, the J call TRBJ1-2; no definite D call. V was trimmed by 0 bases and J by 8 bases, leaving 14 bases between them. CDR1 and CDR2 from the germline V gene are SGDLS and YYNGEE. This CDR3 is 14 amino acids long.

This clone appeared a few times. The chain employs TRBV6-5 and TRBJ1-2; TRBD1 is a possible D gene (5 bases). The V and J ends lost 4 bases and 7 bases respectively, with 13 bases between them. The CDR3 runs 13 residues. CDR1 is MNHEY, CDR2 SVGAGI, per germline. The CDR3, as DNA: TGTGCCAGCAGTTTCACGGGGGGGAGTGGCTACACCTTC. Translation: CASSFTGGSGYTF.

V and J are TRBV5-4 and TRBJ2-3; 12 positions agree with TRBD2. V was pared by 2 bases and J by 0 bases, with 7 bases of the junction left unmatched. The CDR3 is 18 amino acids. The germline CDR1 and CDR2 sequences are SGHNT and YYREEE (reference sequence). The CDR3 DNA sequence: TGTGCCAGCAGCTTAGGGCTAGCGGGGGGGACTAGCACAGATACGCAGTATTTT. Its translation: CASSLGLAGGTSTDTQYF.

In this sample, this clone turned up once. The chain employs TRBV9 and TRBJ2-2; no reliable D call. The CDR3 has 13 amino acids. CDR1 SGDLS and CDR2 YYNGEE come from the germline V gene. Trimming took off 2 bases at V and 6 bases at J, with 8 bases between the two ends. Here the CDR3 reads CASSVRSSGELFF. CDR3 DNA sequence: TGTGCCAGCAGCGTTCGGTCCTCCGGGGAGCTGTTTTTT.

CDR3 sequence (DNA): TGTGCCAGCAGTGAATTGGGACAGGGGGGCCAGCCCCAGCATTTT. It translates to CASSELGQGGQPQHF. The chain has TRBV25-1 and TRBJ1-5, with 11 bases that match TRBD1. The CDR3 spans 15 residues. CDR1 MGHDK and CDR2 SYGVNS come from the germline V gene. The trim removed 1 base at V and 7 bases at J, leaving 3 bases unmatched.

Comment on this clone: One junction end does not reproduce the germline sequence, and a read error may be involved. The chain links TRBV11-2 to TRBJ1-4, with D perhaps matching TRBD1 (6 bases). Germline CDR1 is SGHAT and CDR2 is FQNNGV. The CDR3 is 13 amino acids. CDR3 nucleotides: TGTGCCAGCAGCTTAGGATTCACCGGGACACCTGATTTT. Protein sequence: CASSLGFTGTPDF.

The genes are TRBV11-2 and TRBJ1-1; weak D call: TRBD1 (6 bases). Germline V CDR1 and CDR2: SGHAT, FQNNGV. Trimming stripped 5 bases from V and 4 bases from J, with 8 bases between. The CDR3 contains 12 residues. The CDR3 DNA reads as TGTGCCAGCAGCATACAGGGCACTGAAGCTTTCTTT. Protein: CASSIQGTEAFF.

The gene calls are TRBV19 and TRBJ2-5, with TRBD1 identical over 10 bases. TRBJ2-7 explains the end of the DNA better; the J call may be wrong. Germline V gene data show CDR1 as LNHDA and CDR2 as SQIVND (reference sequence). CDR3 length equals 15 residues. The CDR3 nucleotides are TGTGCCAGTAGTATAGTCCCGGGACAGGGGAACGAGCAGTACTTC. It specifies CASSIVPGQGNEQYF.

A remark on this clone: The junction differs from germline at one of its ends, possibly a read error. The sample carries other DNA sequences with the same CDR3. This CDR3 is CASSQEPTGGHEQYF. The CDR3 DNA reads as TGCGCCAGCAGCCAAGAACCGACAGGGGGACACGAGCAGTATTTC. The V and J genes are TRBV4-1 and TRBJ2-7, with 9 positions matching TRBD1. Looked up from germline, CDR1 is MGHRA and CDR2 is YSYEKL. The CDR3 spans 15 residues.

For this clone: The junction does not match germline at one end; this may be a read error. The chain couples TRBV7-9 to TRBJ2-7; 8 bases line up with TRBD1. Germline-derived CDR1 and CDR2 are SEHNR and FQNEAQ (reference sequence). The length of the CDR3 is 16 residues. CDR3 DNA sequence: TGTTCCAGCAGCTGGATAGGACAGGGAGTCTCCTACGAGCAGTACTTC. Amino acid sequence: CSSSWIGQGVSYEQYF.

This chain links TRBV9 with TRBJ1-1; a possible D gene is TRBD1 (5 bases). The V gene's germline CDR1 is SGDLS and CDR2 YYNGEE. This CDR3 region has 14 residues. V was shortened by 5 bases and J by 1 base, with 12 bases between the two germline ends. The CDR3 sequence: CASSVRGRNTEAFF. The CDR3 nucleotides are TGTGCCAGCAGTGTTAGGGGCAGGAACACTGAAGCTTTCTTT.